These 25 T cell receptor beta chains share one sample of origin, sequenced in a study of CD8+ T cells in alopecia areata (dated by TCRdb to the late 2010s). Receptor libraries were prepared by the immunoSEQ multiplex PCR assay. RNA was extracted from all samples and reverse transcribed into cDNA as template for TCR sequencing. TCRdb retrieved this table from immuneACCESS and kept in-frame rearrangements only. Not all clones are present; in checked studies, unresolved V genes account for under half, and no reason is known for the remainder. The sample profile shows fewer than 150,000 clones; roughly four fifths of them were found once. The leading ten clones occupy 20% to 30% of the sample. According to the study, the label for this sample's time point signals: 4 weeks on oral tofacitinib. The sample's treatment or condition label, in plain terms: oral pan-JAK inhibitor, 5-10 mg twice daily. The input for sequencing was CD8+ T cells sorted from blood, taken at week 4, from a patient treated with tofacitinib. These receptors all come from a human donor with alopecia areata.

The rearrangement joins TRBV6-5 to TRBJ1-1; D ambiguous. Germline CDR1 is MNHEY and CDR2 is SVGAGI. The germline V and J ends were trimmed by 2 bases and 6 bases, with 16 bases remaining between them. CDR3 length: 15 amino acids. The CDR3 protein is CASSYGELIGPEAFF. Here the CDR3 DNA reads TGTGCCAGCAGTTACGGGGAGTTAATAGGCCCTGAAGCTTTCTTT.

This clone was detected once. The chain is built from TRBV29-1 and TRBJ2-5, with D possibly being TRBD2 (5 bases). The CDR3 runs to 14 residues. Looked up from germline, CDR1 is SQVTM and CDR2 is ANQGSEA. V dropped 0 bases and J dropped 3 bases, with 11 bases sitting between them. For the CDR3, the DNA is TGCAGCGTTGAAGATTTGAGGGTGGAAGAGACCCAGTACTTC. Translated: CSVEDLRVEETQYF.

This chain connects TRBV5-5 to TRBJ1-1; D is unclear. CDR3 size: 13 residues. Trimming cost V 0 bases and J 4 bases, with 7 bases left between them. Looked up from germline, CDR1 is SGHKS and CDR2 is YYEKEE (reference sequence). For the CDR3, the DNA is TGTGCCAGCAGCTTGGGGTCAGGCACTGAAGCTTTCTTT. As protein: CASSLGSGTEAFF.

The gene calls are TRBV18 and TRBJ2-1; D possibly matches TRBD1 or TRBD2 (5 bases each). The germline CDR1 and CDR2 sequences are KGHSH and LQKENI. V lost 3 bases to trimming and J lost 2 bases, with 11 bases between them. This CDR3 is 15 amino acids long. CDR3 sequence: CASSPGANPYNEQFF. As DNA, the CDR3 is TGTGCCAGCTCACCCGGGGCCAACCCCTACAATGAGCAGTTCTTC.

The V gene is TRBV4-1, the J gene TRBJ2-7; D gene uncertain. Trimming shortened V by 0 bases and J by 9 bases, and 15 bases separated the two germline ends. The CDR3 is made up of 14 amino acids. Germline CDR1 reads MGHRA; CDR2 reads YSYEKL. The CDR3 loop is CASSQDAGGPGQYF. The CDR3 bases are TGCGCCAGCAGCCAAGATGCTGGCGGACCGGGGCAGTACTTC.

This chain uses TRBV7-8 with TRBJ2-5; D is unresolved. The CDR3 has 14 residues. The germline V gene encodes CDR1 SGHVS and CDR2 FQNEAQ. With 5 bases removed from V and 5 bases from J, the gap between germline ends came to 15 bases. CDR3 sequence (DNA): TGTGCCAGCAGCCCATTAGGAGTTGGGGAGACCCAGTACTTC. Protein product: CASSPLGVGETQYF.

The chain couples TRBV5-1 to TRBJ2-2; D possibly uses TRBD1 or TRBD2 (5 bases each). Trimming took 2 bases from V and 6 from J, leaving 17 bases between them. The CDR3 runs to 16 residues. Germline V lookup: CDR1 SGHRS, CDR2 YFSETQ. The CDR3 nucleotides read TGCGCCAGCAGCTTTACGAGGGGCCGAGGGGCCGGGGAGCTGTTTTTT. Protein product: CASSFTRGRGAGELFF.

The chain carries TRBV15 and TRBJ2-2; no firm D call. Germline CDR1 and CDR2: LNHNV and YYDKDF (reference sequence). The CDR3 is made up of 19 amino acids. The V and J ends lost 2 bases and 0 bases respectively, with 19 bases between them. In nucleotides, the CDR3 is TGTGCCACCAGCAGAACTACACGGCGTCAAGGCGCGAACACCGGGGAGCTGTTTTTT. Its translation: CATSRTTRRQGANTGELFF.

J is TRBJ2-5 and V is TRBV4-1, with a weak D call TRBD1 (5 bases). Trimming took off 4 bases at V and 1 base at J, with 10 bases between the two ends. The CDR3 is 14 residues long. Germline CDR1 and CDR2: MGHRA and YSYEKL. CDR3: CASSLTVTQETQYF. CDR3 DNA: TGCGCCAGCAGCCTGACAGTAACCCAAGAGACCCAGTACTTC.

V and J are TRBV9 and TRBJ2-1, with D possibly being TRBD2 (6 bases). Germline V lookup: CDR1 SGDLS, CDR2 YYNGEE. The V and J ends lost 0 bases and 3 bases respectively, with 10 bases between them. The CDR3 loop spans 15 amino acids. This CDR3 reads CASSVEAGIYNEQFF. CDR3 nucleotide sequence: TGTGCCAGCAGCGTAGAGGCGGGGATCTACAATGAGCAGTTCTTC.

The chain joins TRBV5-5 to TRBJ2-7; 12 bases are a match to TRBD1. Germline V gives CDR1 SGHKS, CDR2 YYEKEE (reference sequence). The length of the CDR3 is 15 residues. V was clipped by 2 bases and J by 3 bases; unmatched bases: 3. CDR3 protein: CASSFWDRGLYEQYF. CDR3 DNA: TGTGCCAGCAGCTTCTGGGACAGGGGGCTCTACGAGCAGTACTTC.

The chain uses TRBV5-6 and TRBJ2-7; tentatively, D is TRBD1 (5 bases). The CDR3 loop spans 14 amino acids. CDR1 and CDR2 (germline): SGHDT, YYEEEE. V was pared by 0 bases and J by 2 bases, with 9 bases between. CDR3 sequence (DNA): TGTGCCAGCAGCTTGGGGACATCCACCTACGAGCAGTACTTC. Translation: CASSLGTSTYEQYF.

This clone was detected only a few times. The chain links TRBV5-1 to TRBJ2-3; D uncertain. The CDR3 is 12 residues long. Germline lookup yields CDR1 SGHRS and CDR2 YFSETQ. V dropped 1 base and J dropped 6 bases, with 6 bases sitting between them. The CDR3 nucleotides are TGCGCCAGCAGCTTGAATTCTGATACGCAGTATTTT. Protein: CASSLNSDTQYF.

The chain joins TRBV7-9 to TRBJ2-2; 7 nucleotides agree with TRBD1. CDR3 size: 19 residues. The J segment lost 1 base and the V segment lost 5 bases, leaving 16 bases of the junction unmatched. Germline V CDR1 and CDR2: SEHNR, FQNEAQ (reference sequence). The CDR3 DNA reads as TGTGCCAGCAGCCGAGTATTAATCCGGGACAGTCGGAACACCGGGGAGCTGTTTTTT. Translating it yields CASSRVLIRDSRNTGELFF.

V is TRBV27 and J is TRBJ1-4; 9 nucleotides agree with TRBD1. In germline, CDR1 is MNHEY, CDR2 SMNVEV (reference sequence). Trimming at V came to 4 bases and at J to 6 bases, leaving 9 bases not matched to a gene. The CDR3 is 16 amino acids. The CDR3 spells CASSSLPGQGYEKLFF. CDR3 bases: TGTGCCAGCAGTTCGTTACCGGGACAGGGTTATGAAAAACTGTTTTTT.

V gene TRBV12-5 combines with J gene TRBJ2-5; D unclear. The germline V and J ends were trimmed by 7 bases and 9 bases, with 12 bases remaining between them. The CDR3 is 11 amino acids. CDR1 is LGHNT and CDR2 is FRNRAP in the germline V gene. The chain's CDR3 is CASAKVDAQYF. The CDR3 bases are TGTGCTAGTGCCAAGGTGGATGCCCAGTACTTC.

This clone appeared once. The rearrangement links TRBV5-6 to TRBJ2-3, with D perhaps TRBD1 (6 bases). Germline CDR1 SGHDT, CDR2 YYEEEE. The ends were cut back, 0 bases at V and 1 base at J, with 15 bases in the middle. The length of the CDR3 is 17 residues. The chain's CDR3 is CASSLASVTGRTDTQYF. The CDR3 nucleotides read TGTGCCAGCAGCTTGGCCTCGGTGACAGGCCGCACAGATACGCAGTATTTT. Together with reference TRBV5-6 and TRBJ2-3, the CDR3 gives the full variable domain: DAGVTQSPTHLIKTRGQQVTLRCSPKSGHDTVSWYQQALGQGPQFIFQYYEEEERQRGNFPDRFSGHQFPNYSSELNVNALLLGDSALYLCASSLASVTGRTDTQYFGPGTRLTVL.

This clone was observed a few times. This rearrangement joins TRBV27 to TRBJ2-3; 9 nucleotides match TRBD2. Germline assignment: CDR1 MNHEY and CDR2 SMNVEV (reference sequence). The CDR3 totals 16 residues. Trimming cost V 3 bases and J 4 bases; bases outside gene matches: 8. The CDR3 is CASSFLAGLRPDTQYF. The CDR3 DNA reads TGTGCCAGCAGTTTCCTAGCGGGGCTGAGGCCAGATACGCAGTATTTT.

The CDR3 here is CASHAIERGGGNEQFF. CDR3 coding DNA: TGTGCCAGCCACGCGATCGAGCGGGGAGGAGGGAATGAGCAGTTCTTC. The chain links TRBV13 to TRBJ2-1; TRBD2 matches 7 bases. Germline V gene lookup returns CDR1 PRHDT and CDR2 FYEKMQ (reference sequence). The V gene end was trimmed by 8 bases and the J gene end by 7 bases; junction bases not matched to a gene: 17. The CDR3 loop spans 16 amino acids. Filled out from reference TRBV13 and TRBJ2-1, the complete variable domain reads AAGVIQSPRHLIKEKRETATLKCYPIPRHDTVYWYQQGPGQDPQFLISFYEKMQSDKGSIPDRFSAQQFSDYHSELNMSSLELGDSALYFCASHAIERGGGNEQFFGPGTRLTVL.

The chain joins TRBV5-1 to TRBJ2-1, with 8 bases identical to TRBD2. The CDR3 loop spans 15 amino acids. Germline V lookup: CDR1 SGHRS, CDR2 YFSETQ. With V trimmed by 3 bases and J by 0 bases, 2 bases remained unmatched. CDR3: CASSSTSDSYNEQFF. As DNA, the CDR3 is TGCGCCAGCAGCTCGACTAGCGACTCCTACAATGAGCAGTTCTTC. Variable domain in full (rest from reference TRBV5-1 and TRBJ2-1): KAGVTQTPRYLIKTRGQQVTLSCSPISGHRSVSWYQQTPGQGLQFLFEYFSETQRNKGNFPGRFSGRQFSNSRSEMNVSTLELGDSALYLCASSSTSDSYNEQFFGPGTRLTVL.

This clone was seen only a few times. The gene calls are TRBV27 and TRBJ2-6; 8 positions match TRBD2. Trimming removed 6 bases from V and 4 bases from J; junction bases left unmatched: 14. CDR1 is MNHEY and CDR2 is SMNVEV in the germline V gene (reference sequence). CDR3 length: 18 amino acids. The chain's CDR3 is CASSASGGLTVGANVLTF. CDR3 nucleotides: TGTGCCAGCAGCGCGAGCGGGGGCCTAACGGTGGGGGCCAACGTCCTGACTTTC.

This chain uses TRBV6-5 with TRBJ2-3, with TRBD2 as a possible D gene (5 bases). Trimming took off 2 bases at V and 0 bases at J, with 9 bases between the two ends. There are 15 residues in the CDR3. Germline CDR1 MNHEY, CDR2 SVGAGI. Written as DNA, the CDR3 is TGTGCCAGCAGTTACGGAGCGGAAAGCACAGATACGCAGTATTTT. Translating gives CASSYGAESTDTQYF.

The rearrangement joins TRBV6-5 to TRBJ2-3; TRBD2 agrees at 10 bases. Trimming took 7 bases from V and 1 from J; bases not matched to a gene: 5. This CDR3 spans 15 amino acids. The germline CDR1 and CDR2 sequences are MNHEY and SVGAGI. CDR3 bases: TGTGCCAGCAAGGGCCTAGCGGGGGGCACAGATACGCAGTATTTT. This sequence encodes CASKGLAGGTDTQYF.

This clone has more than one count but fewer than ten. The CDR3, as DNA: TGTGCCAGTAGTAAGACAGGGACGGGGGCTGAAGCTTTCTTT. Translated: CASSKTGTGAEAFF. The chain has TRBV19 and TRBJ1-1, with TRBD1 matching 7 bases. Per germline, CDR1 LNHDA and CDR2 SQIVND (reference sequence). CDR3 length equals 14 residues. Trimming took 4 bases from V and 6 from J; bases not matched to a gene: 8.

The rearrangement uses TRBV20-1 and TRBJ2-7, with D perhaps matching TRBD1 (6 bases). The CDR3 runs to 11 residues. The germline V gene encodes CDR1 DFQATT and CDR2 SNEGSKA (reference sequence). The ends were cut back, 7 bases at V and 2 bases at J, with 9 bases in the middle. This CDR3 reads CSGQAPYEQYF. The CDR3 nucleotides read TGCAGTGGACAGGCCCCCTACGAGCAGTACTTC.